The 22 T cell receptor beta chains presented below share a single source sample, sequenced in a study of blood T cell repertoires in COVID-19. Sequencing used immunoSEQ multiplex PCR; TCRdb keeps in-frame clones, though not all of them. The sample has roughly 100,000 clones, 70% to 80% seen once. The sequenced sample was peripheral blood. The receptors stem from a man aged 55 to 69 with active or convalescent COVID-19.

The genes are TRBV6-5 and TRBJ1-2; TRBD1 matches at 7 bases. Germline V CDR1 and CDR2: MNHEY, SVGAGI. The CDR3 consists of 13 residues. V lost 11 bases, J lost 4 bases, and 10 bases stayed unmatched. The CDR3 region has the DNA TGTGCCGGGGACGACAGGGTGGGCTATGGCTACACCTTC. It yields the protein CAGDDRVGYGYTF.

The chain links TRBV27 to TRBJ2-3; TRBD2 matches at 9 bases. CDR3 length: 15 residues. Unmatched junction bases numbered 4, after V lost 6 bases and J lost 0 bases. Germline CDR1 reads MNHEY; CDR2 reads SMNVEV (reference sequence). CDR3 amino acids: CASRKAGGSTDTQYF. The CDR3 DNA sequence: TGTGCCAGCAGAAAGGCGGGAGGGAGCACAGATACGCAGTATTTT.

This clone was seen a few times. Other DNA sequences within the sample encode an identical CDR3. The chain combines TRBV6-5 with TRBJ1-1, with D uncertain. Germline CDR1 is MNHEY and CDR2 is SVGAGI. The CDR3 totals 12 residues. V dropped 3 bases and J dropped 4 bases, with 6 bases sitting between them. In DNA, the CDR3 is TGTGCCAGCAGTTATGGCGGCACTGAAGCTTTCTTT. Its protein is CASSYGGTEAFF.

The rearrangement uses TRBV28 and TRBJ2-3; 7 bases match TRBD1. This CDR3 has 17 amino acids. The junction had 13 bases not matched to a gene; V was cut back by 3 bases and J by 4 bases. Germline CDR1 reads MDHEN; CDR2 reads SYDVKM. The chain's CDR3 is CASSLDRFGIVADTQYF. CDR3 in DNA: TGTGCCAGCAGTTTGGACAGGTTCGGGATAGTAGCAGATACGCAGTATTTT. The full variable domain, with the rest looked up from reference TRBV28 and TRBJ2-3, is DVKVTQSSRYLVKRTGEKVFLECVQDMDHENMFWYRQDPGLGLRLIYFSYDVKMKEKGDIPEGYSVSREKKERFSLILESASTNQTSMYLCASSLDRFGIVADTQYFGPGTRLTVL.

This clone occurred a few times. The chain recombines TRBV11-3 with TRBJ2-2; a weak D match, TRBD2 (7 bases). CDR1 is SGHNT and CDR2 is YENEEA in the germline V gene. CDR3 length: 15 amino acids. The germline V and J ends were trimmed by 6 bases and 4 bases, with 15 bases remaining between them. CDR3 DNA: TGTGCCAGCAGGTTTCTCGGGGGGCGCACCGGGGAGCTGTTTTTT. Amino acid sequence: CASRFLGGRTGELFF.

The V gene is TRBV18, the J gene TRBJ2-3; TRBD2 matches 11 bases. CDR1 and CDR2 from the germline V gene are KGHSH and LQKENI. The J segment lost 5 bases and the V segment lost 5 bases, leaving 6 bases of the junction unmatched. This CDR3 contains 15 residues. CDR3 protein: CASSSTSGVGDTQYF. CDR3 DNA: TGTGCCAGCTCATCGACTAGCGGGGTAGGAGATACGCAGTATTTT. The whole variable domain, remainder taken from reference TRBV18 and TRBJ2-3, is NAGVMQNPRHLVRRRGQEARLRCSPMKGHSHVYWYRQLPEEGLKFMVYLQKENIIDESGMPKERFSAEFPKEGPSILRIQQVVRGDSAAYFCASSSTSGVGDTQYFGPGTRLTVL.

The J gene is TRBJ1-1, the V gene TRBV28, with a possible D match to TRBD1 (5 bases). Germline CDR1 MDHEN, CDR2 SYDVKM. Trimming took off 7 bases at V and 4 bases at J, with 16 bases between the two ends. The CDR3 sequence is 14 residues long. The DNA of the CDR3 is TGTGCCAGCACCTCCCGAGGACAACTCACTGAAGCTTTCTTT. This translates into CASTSRGQLTEAFF.

This sequence joins TRBV28 and TRBJ1-1; weak D call: TRBD1 (6 bases). The CDR3 spans 13 residues. Per germline, CDR1 MDHEN and CDR2 SYDVKM. V was pared by 7 bases and J by 3 bases, with 12 bases between. For the CDR3, the DNA is TGTGCCAGCATGGGAGGGGGGTACACTGAAGCTTTCTTT. It codes for CASMGGGYTEAFF.

The rearrangement joins TRBV18 to TRBJ1-5; D is possibly TRBD1 (6 bases). V lost 6 bases and J 0 bases, leaving 12 bases between the germline ends. The germline V gene encodes CDR1 KGHSH and CDR2 LQKENI. This CDR3 spans 15 amino acids. CDR3 residues: CASSLGQTSNQPQHF. The CDR3 DNA is TGTGCCAGCTCCCTTGGACAGACTAGCAATCAGCCCCAGCATTTT.

V and J are TRBV19 and TRBJ2-2; D perhaps matches TRBD1 (5 bases). Germline CDR1 is LNHDA and CDR2 is SQIVND (reference sequence). Trimming stripped 5 bases from V and 6 bases from J, with 10 bases between. The CDR3 loop spans 13 amino acids. The CDR3 region is CASSPQTAGELFF. CDR3 bases: TGTGCCAGTAGTCCGCAGACAGCCGGGGAGCTGTTTTTT.

This sequence joins TRBV6-5 and TRBJ2-3; TRBD2 agrees at 10 bases. This CDR3 has 14 amino acids. The V segment lost 5 bases and the J segment 8 bases; nucleotides outside the gene matches: 7. Germline V lookup: CDR1 MNHEY, CDR2 SVGAGI. The CDR3 sequence: CASSKREGLSTQYF. CDR3 nucleotide sequence: TGTGCCAGCAGTAAGCGGGAGGGCCTGAGTACGCAGTATTTT.

This clone was recorded at least ten times. The chain carries TRBV4-1 and TRBJ1-6, with D perhaps TRBD1 (5 bases). Looked up from germline, CDR1 is MGHRA and CDR2 is YSYEKL. The CDR3 spans 16 residues. Trimming left V 2 bases short and J 6 bases short, with 14 bases between. Here the CDR3 DNA reads TGCGCCAGCAGCCAACGGGGGGAGACAGCTAATTCACCCCTCCACTTT. This translates into CASSQRGETANSPLHF.

This chain links TRBV24-1 with TRBJ2-3; 10 bases match TRBD1. The germline V gene has CDR1 KGHDR and CDR2 SFDVKD. J lost 2 bases, V lost 3 bases, and 7 bases had no gene match. CDR3 length: 17 residues. The CDR3 bases are TGTGCCACCAGTGATGCCTCCGGGACAGGGGTCACAGATACGCAGTATTTT. Its protein is CATSDASGTGVTDTQYF.

V and J are TRBV2 and TRBJ1-4, with a tentative D call TRBD1 (5 bases). CDR3 length: 13 residues. Germline-derived CDR1 and CDR2 are SNHLY and FYNNEI. Deletions cut 4 bases from V and 7 bases from J, with 10 bases between. The CDR3 sequence: CASSGQGGEKLFF. CDR3 bases: TGTGCCAGCAGTGGGCAGGGCGGTGAAAAACTGTTTTTT.

The chain couples TRBV5-1 to TRBJ1-5; no definite D call. The length of the CDR3 is 13 residues. V shed 4 bases and J shed 0 bases, with 5 bases lying between them. In germline, CDR1 is SGHRS, CDR2 YFSETQ. The CDR3 nucleotides are TGCGCCAGCAGCATGTATAGCAATCAGCCCCAGCATTTT. Its translation: CASSMYSNQPQHF.

The chain is built from TRBV5-1 and TRBJ2-6; D uncertain. The CDR3 sequence is 17 residues long. Germline V gives CDR1 SGHRS, CDR2 YFSETQ. V lost 0 bases and J 4 bases, leaving 14 bases between the germline ends. CDR3 sequence reads: CASSLAVAVSGANVLTF. The CDR3 bases are TGCGCCAGCAGCTTGGCGGTGGCGGTATCCGGGGCCAACGTCCTGACTTTC. Filled out from reference TRBV5-1 and TRBJ2-6, the complete variable domain reads KAGVTQTPRYLIKTRGQQVTLSCSPISGHRSVSWYQQTPGQGLQFLFEYFSETQRNKGNFPGRFSGRQFSNSRSEMNVSTLELGDSALYLCASSLAVAVSGANVLTFGAGSRLTVL.

The chain has TRBV12-3 or TRBV12-4 and TRBJ2-5; TRBD2 matches at 8 bases. V lost 5 bases and J lost 4; bases outside the gene matches: 3. The CDR3 has 13 residues. CDR3 DNA sequence: TGTGCCAGCAGTGACCTAGCGGGAGAGACCCAGTACTTC. Amino acids: CASSDLAGETQYF.

The rearrangement joins TRBV5-6 to TRBJ1-2; D is possibly TRBD1 (5 bases). Germline V CDR1 and CDR2: SGHDT, YYEEEE. CDR3 length: 15 amino acids. V was shortened by 0 bases and J by 2 bases, with 11 bases between the two germline ends. The CDR3 loop reads CASSLVAGPNYGYTF. Here the CDR3 DNA reads TGTGCCAGCAGCTTGGTAGCAGGGCCAAACTATGGCTACACCTTC.

The rearrangement links TRBV7-3 to TRBJ2-3; possibly TRBD1 for D (5 bases). CDR3 length equals 13 residues. Germline CDR1 and CDR2: SGHTA and FQGTGA. V shed 5 bases and J shed 6 bases, with 12 bases lying between them. CDR3 nucleotide sequence: TGTGCCAGCAGCGCTGGACGACAGGATACGCAGTATTTT. It specifies CASSAGRQDTQYF.

The chain couples TRBV29-1 to TRBJ1-1; D perhaps matches TRBD1 (6 bases). Trimming removed 6 bases at V and 0 bases at J, with 14 bases between. Germline assignment: CDR1 SQVTM and CDR2 ANQGSEA. The CDR3 loop spans 14 amino acids. The CDR3 DNA is TGCAGCGTCTCCCGACAGGCGGTGAACACTGAAGCTTTCTTT. Translated: CSVSRQAVNTEAFF.

This clone was recorded once. This chain uses TRBV5-5 with TRBJ2-1, with D possibly matching TRBD2 (6 bases). The CDR3 length is 15 residues. Germline CDR1 SGHKS, CDR2 YYEKEE (reference sequence). Trimming removed 5 bases at V and 5 bases at J, with 17 bases between. The CDR3 sequence is CASRNLASGHNEQFF. In nucleotides, the CDR3 is TGTGCCAGCAGGAACCTGGCCAGCGGGCACAATGAGCAGTTCTTC.

The chain is built from TRBV6-2 or TRBV6-3 and TRBJ2-7, with 7 bases identical to TRBD1. J was trimmed by 7 bases and V by 0 bases; bases with no gene match: 12. The CDR3 is 16 amino acids. Germline-derived CDR1 and CDR2 are MNHEY and SVGEGT. CDR3 sequence (DNA): TGTGCCAGCAGTTACTCGAGAAGGGGGCGGGCGGGTGAGCAGTACGTC. Translating gives CASSYSRRGRAGEQYV.